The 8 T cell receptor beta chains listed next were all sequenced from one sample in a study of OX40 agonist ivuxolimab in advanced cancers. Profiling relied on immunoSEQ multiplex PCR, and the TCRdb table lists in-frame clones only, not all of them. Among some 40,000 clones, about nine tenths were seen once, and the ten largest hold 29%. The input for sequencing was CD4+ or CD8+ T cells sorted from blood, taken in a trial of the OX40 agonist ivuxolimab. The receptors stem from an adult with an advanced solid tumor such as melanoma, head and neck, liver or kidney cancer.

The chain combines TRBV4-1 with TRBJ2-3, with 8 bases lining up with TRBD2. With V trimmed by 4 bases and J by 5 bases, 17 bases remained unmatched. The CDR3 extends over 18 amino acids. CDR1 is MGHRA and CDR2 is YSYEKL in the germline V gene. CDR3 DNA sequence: TGCGCCAGCAGCCCGGGAGCGGGAGCGGGAGATTTTGTAGATACGCAGTATTTT. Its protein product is CASSPGAGAGDFVDTQYF.

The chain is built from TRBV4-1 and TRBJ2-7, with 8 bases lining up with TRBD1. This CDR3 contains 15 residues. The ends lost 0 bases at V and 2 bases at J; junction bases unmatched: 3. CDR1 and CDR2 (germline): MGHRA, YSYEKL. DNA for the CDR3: TGCGCCAGCAGCCAAGAGAACAGGGGGACCTACGAGCAGTACTTC. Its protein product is CASSQENRGTYEQYF.

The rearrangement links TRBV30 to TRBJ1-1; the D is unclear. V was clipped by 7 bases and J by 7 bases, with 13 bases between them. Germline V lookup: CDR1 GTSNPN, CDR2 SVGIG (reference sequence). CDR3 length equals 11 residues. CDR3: CASNLGGEAFF. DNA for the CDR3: TGTGCCTCAAACTTGGGTGGTGAAGCTTTCTTT.

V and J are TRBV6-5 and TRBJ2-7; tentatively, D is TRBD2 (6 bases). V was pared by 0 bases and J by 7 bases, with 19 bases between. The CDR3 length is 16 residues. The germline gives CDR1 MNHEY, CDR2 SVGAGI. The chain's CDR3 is CASSYSGSRGSLEQYF. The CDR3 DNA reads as TGTGCCAGCAGTTACTCAGGGTCGCGGGGCTCTTTAGAGCAGTACTTC.

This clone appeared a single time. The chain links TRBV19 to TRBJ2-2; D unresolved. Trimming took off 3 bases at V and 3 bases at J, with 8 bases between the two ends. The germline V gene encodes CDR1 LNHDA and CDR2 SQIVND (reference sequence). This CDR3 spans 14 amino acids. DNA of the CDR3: TGTGCCAGTAGTATCGGCGGCTACACCGGGGAGCTGTTTTTT. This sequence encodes CASSIGGYTGELFF.

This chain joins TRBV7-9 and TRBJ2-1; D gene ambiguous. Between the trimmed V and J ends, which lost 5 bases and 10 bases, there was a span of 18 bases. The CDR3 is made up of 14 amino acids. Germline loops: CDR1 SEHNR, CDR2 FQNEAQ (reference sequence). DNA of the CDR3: TGTGCCAGCAGCCCTATTTTGACTCGGATGGAGCAGTTCTTC. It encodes CASSPILTRMEQFF.

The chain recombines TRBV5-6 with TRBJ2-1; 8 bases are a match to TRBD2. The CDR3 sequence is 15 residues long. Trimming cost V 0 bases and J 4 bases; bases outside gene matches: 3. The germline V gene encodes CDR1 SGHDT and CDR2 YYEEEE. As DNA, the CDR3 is TGTGCCAGCAGCTTGGTCGGGAGGGTGTACAATGAGCAGTTCTTC. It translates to CASSLVGRVYNEQFF.

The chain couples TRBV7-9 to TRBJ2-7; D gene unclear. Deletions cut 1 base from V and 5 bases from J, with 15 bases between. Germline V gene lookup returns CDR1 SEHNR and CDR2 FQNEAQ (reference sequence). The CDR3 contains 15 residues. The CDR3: CASSLGSMGSDEQYF. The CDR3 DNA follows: TGTGCCAGCAGCTTAGGTTCGATGGGCAGCGACGAGCAGTACTTC.